This T cell receptor (beta chain) was captured by sequencing in a study of CD8 T cells in ankylosing spondylitis. Whole-study results and caveats: Disease-linked clones reportedly showed significant enrichment in matched ankylosing spondylitis synovial fluid. Some motif variants were previously reported in reactive arthritis synovial fluid and blood. For ankylosing spondylitis blood, a TCR beta motif of seven to nine highly homologous variants appeared characteristic.

About this clonotype: Its specificity is not known.

Between the trimmed V and J ends, which lost 6 bases and 2 bases, there was a span of 11 bases. This CDR3 is 13 amino acids long. Germline V CDR1 and CDR2: SGHRS, YFSETQ. MiXCR, applied by TCRdb to the 5' RACE reads, yields one record per CDR3 protein. The profile shows more than 600,000 distinct CDR3 sequences, under 20% of them singletons. Sequencing was done on a sample of blood, either unsorted or a sorted T cell fraction (not recorded which). The chain joins TRBV5-1 to TRBJ1-1; possibly TRBD1 for D (5 bases). This clonotype was obtained from a male donor with ankylosing spondylitis. The CDR3 sequence: CASKRTSNTEAFF. The CDR3 region has the DNA TGCGCCAGCAAGCGGACAAGTAACACTGAAGCTTTCTTT.